The sequence of this T cell receptor (beta chain) was determined in a study of siplizumab effects on memory and regulatory T cells. The study's findings and limits: Mappable alloreactive CD4+ clones averaged 68.8% Treg-derived with siplizumab versus about 25% in controls. Siplizumab cultures yielded proliferating Tregs whose suppressive function was not confirmed.

Assay: immunoSEQ multiplex PCR; the TCRdb copy retains only in-frame clones and omits some. The sample contains some 70,000 clones, approximately 88% of which appear only once. About this clone itself: Its specificity is unknown.

V lost 0 bases and J 2 bases, leaving 5 bases between the germline ends. The CDR3 is 13 residues long. Germline CDR1 reads MNHEY; CDR2 reads SVGAGI. The specimen was Tregs sorted from blood. This clonotype was obtained from a human donor in good health. The chain has TRBV6-5 and TRBJ2-7; unclear D gene. The CDR3 bases are TGTGCCAGCAGTTACTCCCTAGCCTACGAGCAGTACTTC. Translated, it gives CASSYSLAYEQYF.